Below, 9 T cell receptor beta chains from the same sample are listed, as sequenced in a study of cytomegalovirus exposure and HLA in healthy donors. Primers for the PCR totalled 60 Vbeta and 13 Jbeta. Sequenced by immunoSEQ multiplex PCR; TCRdb stores in-frame clones only, minus some. The table has 200,000 to 300,000 clones, approximately 78% seen once. Sequencing input: PBMCs. These receptors came from a boy aged 10-17 years in good health and CMV-seronegative.

This CDR3 reads CASSLPLNRGRGYTF. The CDR3 nucleotides read TGTGCCAGCAGCTTGCCCTTGAACAGGGGGCGTGGCTACACCTTC. V usage is TRBV5-6 and J usage is TRBJ1-2, with 9 bases identical to TRBD1. Unmatched junction bases numbered 8, after V lost 1 base and J lost 7 bases. The germline V gene has CDR1 SGHDT and CDR2 YYEEEE. The CDR3 has 15 residues.

This chain links TRBV10-3 with TRBJ2-5, with 11 bases aligning to TRBD2. The CDR3 is 14 amino acids. Germline assignment: CDR1 ENHRY and CDR2 SYGVKD. The V segment lost 10 bases and the J segment 3 bases; nucleotides outside the gene matches: 7. The CDR3 here is CATNSGRAEETQYF. The CDR3 nucleotides read TGTGCCACTAATAGCGGGAGGGCCGAAGAGACCCAGTACTTC.

This rearrangement joins TRBV5-4 to TRBJ1-2, with D perhaps matching TRBD1 (5 bases). The germline V gene has CDR1 SGHNT and CDR2 YYREEE (reference sequence). The V end was cut by 4 bases, the J end by 6 bases, with 19 bases between. The CDR3 totals 15 residues. The CDR3 DNA is TGTGCCAGCAGCGGAGGGTTGGCAGGGCCCAATGGCTACACCTTC. Translating gives CASSGGLAGPNGYTF.

The rearrangement joins TRBV13 to TRBJ2-3; tentatively, D is TRBD2 (5 bases). With 1 base removed from V and 2 bases from J, the gap between germline ends came to 10 bases. The CDR3 extends over 15 amino acids. Germline assignment: CDR1 PRHDT and CDR2 FYEKMQ (reference sequence). CDR3 DNA: TGTGCCAGCAGCTTAGTCCGGGGTGACACAGATACGCAGTATTTT. This gives the protein CASSLVRGDTDTQYF. Full variable domain (rest looked up from reference TRBV13 and TRBJ2-3): AAGVIQSPRHLIKEKRETATLKCYPIPRHDTVYWYQQGPGQDPQFLISFYEKMQSDKGSIPDRFSAQQFSDYHSELNMSSLELGDSALYFCASSLVRGDTDTQYFGPGTRLTVL.

The V and J genes are TRBV30 and TRBJ1-3; 7 bases line up with TRBD1. This CDR3 has 12 residues. Germline CDR1 GTSNPN, CDR2 SVGIG (reference sequence). After removal of 5 bases from V and 2 bases from J, the junction contained 0 bases not matched to a gene. CDR3 sequence (DNA): TGTGCCTGGGGGACAGCTGGAAACACCATATATTTT. The encoded protein is CAWGTAGNTIYF.

This sequence joins TRBV7-9 and TRBJ1-1; TRBD1 might be the D (5 bases). The length of the CDR3 is 14 residues. Trimming pared 1 base from V and 6 bases from J, leaving 12 bases between. Looked up from germline, CDR1 is SEHNR and CDR2 is FQNEAQ (reference sequence). CDR3 in DNA: TGTGCCAGCAGCTTAGGCGGGGGGACGCCTGAAGCTTTCTTT. Its protein product is CASSLGGGTPEAFF. The complete variable domain, with remaining parts taken from reference TRBV7-9 and TRBJ1-1, reads DTGVSQNPRHKITKRGQNVTFRCDPISEHNRLYWYRQTLGQGPEFLTYFQNEAQLEKSRLLSDRFSAERPKGSFSTLEIQRTEQGDSAMYLCASSLGGGTPEAFFGQGTRLTVV.

CDR3 sequence: CASSLAAGSRSYEQYF. Written as DNA, the CDR3 is TGCGCCAGCAGCTTGGCCGCGGGGAGCCGCTCCTACGAGCAGTACTTC. The genes are TRBV5-1 and TRBJ2-7; perhaps TRBD2 as D (6 bases). There are 16 residues in the CDR3. The germline V gene has CDR1 SGHRS and CDR2 YFSETQ. V lost 0 bases and J 0 bases, leaving 13 bases between the germline ends.

The chain has TRBV10-2 and TRBJ2-5; D is ambiguous. The tail of the sequence fits TRBJ2-7 better, so the J call may be wrong. This CDR3 is 13 amino acids long. The germline gives CDR1 WSHSY, CDR2 SAAADI. The CDR3 region has the DNA TGCGCCAGCAGTGACGGCAGGCGCGACGAGCAGTACTTC. This translates into CASSDGRRDEQYF.

The chain links TRBV9 to TRBJ2-1, with 7 bases that match TRBD2. Germline lookup yields CDR1 SGDLS and CDR2 YYNGEE. With V trimmed by 4 bases and J by 0 bases, 4 bases remained unmatched. The CDR3 loop spans 15 amino acids. The CDR3 spells CASSSRGSSYNEQFF. The CDR3 nucleotides are TGTGCCAGCAGCTCGCGCGGGAGCTCCTACAATGAGCAGTTCTTC. Full variable domain (remainder filled in from reference TRBV9 and TRBJ2-1): DSGVTQTPKHLITATGQRVTLRCSPRSGDLSVYWYQQSLDQGLQFLIQYYNGEERAKGNILERFSAQQFPDLHSELNLSSLELGDSALYFCASSSRGSSYNEQFFGPGTRLTVL.